This is a list of T cell receptor beta chains from one sample in a study of blood T cell repertoires in COVID-19. Measured with immunoSEQ multiplex PCR; TCRdb has only the in-frame clones, and not every one. The sample contains 270,000 or so clones, about 91% of which appear only once. Sequencing was done on a sample of peripheral blood. The receptors were sampled from a woman between 40 and 55 years old who had recovered from COVID-19. The conserved cysteine and the conserved F or W are not part of the CDR3 here.

>TRBV15|TRBJ2-7
ATSRDQWGGGYEQY
>TRBV19|TRBJ1-5
AASTGPGNQPQH
>TRBV2|TRBJ2-1
ASSARTGGVDEQF
>TRBV30|TRBJ1-4
AWSSIKEKLF
>TRBV29-1|TRBJ1-4
SARDFGHGEKLF
>TRBV19|TRBJ2-1
ASSSDRGYNEQF
>TRBV6-5|TRBJ2-3
ASREDYRDTQY
>TRBV6-2/TRBV6-3|TRBJ2-7
ASSLWYGYEQY
>TRBV5-1|TRBJ1-1
ASRLDRGVGDTEAF
>TRBV18|TRBJ1-1
ASSLTGTPDNTEAF
>TRBV10-3|TRBJ1-2
AISEGYQGGFYGYT
>TRBV18|TRBJ2-2
AHRAGVGKNTGELF
>TRBV5-1|TRBJ1-4
ASSLATGGGKLF
>TRBV5-1|TRBJ1-1
ASRQQGPRTEAF
>TRBV29-1|TRBJ1-1
SVGRGWNTEAF
>TRBV6-5|TRBJ1-6
ASSQWGQGNSPLH
>TRBV13|TRBJ2-1
ASSFIDSGTNYNEQF
>TRBV2|TRBJ2-1
ASSKLTEWAF
>TRBV6-5|TRBJ1-2
ASSYGLRGWGYT
>TRBV7-2|TRBJ2-1
ASSSYSGQSYNEQF
>TRBV7-9|TRBJ2-7
ASSPDRDGYEQY
>TRBV30|TRBJ1-4
AWSTYMAGREKLF
>TRBV5-4|TRBJ1-4
ASSVDSTEKLF
>TRBV9|TRBJ1-2
ASSVDIRLMYREGDGYT
>TRBV29-1|TRBJ2-1
SVGATSGGNEQF